This paragraph reports one T cell receptor (beta chain). No antigen is known for it. The record has no base qualities; no much larger clone is one base away. Library preparation was by 5' RACE. Sequenced using an Illumina HiSeq 2000. A universal primer binding site was introduced by template switching, and a unique molecular identifier was present in the final cDNA, enabling accurate counting of TCR cDNA molecules. Specific primers in the conserved constant-segment region were used to synthesize first-strand cDNA for TCR alpha and beta chains. To control for contamination, each cDNA library was double barcoded with a SMART-Mk sample barcode plus Illumina barcodes. TruSeq adapter sequences along with Illumina sample barcodes were introduced in two successive PCR steps. The TCR alpha and beta cDNA libraries were sequenced on the Illumina HiSeq platform using custom primers. The study's processing was this. Raw reads were processed with MiGEC to extract unique molecular identifiers, and MiXCR was used to determine CDR3 positions. For each individual, recombination models were inferred using an EM algorithm with the repgenHMM and IGoR tools. Shared clonotypes were analyzed with the tcR package in R, and sharing was normalized by the product of cloneset sizes. To study raw recombination without the effects of thymic and clonal selection, out-of-frame nonproductive sequences were analyzed. TCRdb's own reprocessing of the public reads used fastp at Q25 and MiXCR and kept productive beta chains. Each entry merges the rows of one CDR3 protein and shows their most common DNA and genes. It is TCRdb's table, rather than the study itself, that gives the V and J calls and clone size. The sample table contains some 790,000 distinct CDR3 sequences; only one count was recorded for roughly 18% of them. The leading ten clones occupy roughly 13% of the sample.

Every donor in the study was a healthy Caucasian. The twin cohort comprised three pairs of female monozygotic twins, all aged roughly 18 to 30 years. RNA for TCR libraries was isolated from peripheral blood mononuclear cells. Taken from the germline V gene (reference sequence), the CDR1 and CDR2 loops are DFQATT and SNEGSKA. Including the terminal cysteine and phenylalanine, the CDR3 comprises 14 residues. Of the read, only the CDR3 DNA is kept; its 42 bases are in frame from base 1. Trimming takes 8 bases from V and 1 base from J, and the germline ends sit 17 bases apart. The data were taken from a study of identical twins (dated by TCRdb to about 2016). Looking at the study overall: To test whether fetal clonotypes persist, the study used deep sequencing on TCR alpha and beta repertoires from monozygotic twins, unrelated adults of various ages, and cord blood. Replicate twin experiments were performed at different times using different library preparation protocols to rule out contamination.

What the study reported, not specific to this receptor: Conclusions relied on cross-sectional statistical analysis, since the same donors could not be followed over many years. In monozygotic twins, out-of-frame TCR alpha sharing was systematically underestimated by recombination models, although the models agreed with sharing between unrelated individuals. Out-of-frame TCR alpha sequences shared between twins showed an excess of low generation-probability sequences compared with coincidental sharing between unrelated individuals. Abundant cord blood beta clonotypes had fewer insertions, young adult naive repertoires showed a similar but weaker trend, and memory repertoires showed no such trend. The excess sharing between twins in beta out-of-frame sequences was weaker because fewer shared sequences reduced the signal-to-noise ratio. Zero-insertion analyses could be partly confounded by invariant T cells such as MAIT and iNKT, though diverse VJ usage argued against such confounding for most clonotypes.

This same sample was also taken into another study, of T cells expressing NK-cell markers. Taken from the second paper: TCR beta-chain repertoires were profiled in sorted CD3+CD56+NKG2C+, CD3+CD56+NKG2C- and CD3+CD56-NKG2C+ T-cell subsets from eight donors. Of the eight sequenced donors, seven were found to be HCMV-seropositive and one was found to be HCMV-seronegative. In several experiments an anti-gammadeltaTCR antibody was added to restrict sorting to alphabetaTCR-expressing T cells. For six donors, the dominant CD3+CD56+NKG2C+ clonotypes were among the top 10 CD8+ clonotypes and accounted for roughly 1.0-7.5% of CD8+ T cells. Those dominant clonotypes were again the most abundant among CD3+CD56-NKG2C+ cells in four donors, at roughly 28.3-60.1%. Whether the expanded NKG2C-expressing T cell clones were specific for HCMV antigens remained unclear. Randomly selected healthy volunteers, three men and five women, were used as the eight sequenced donors. To determine HCMV serostatus, a commercial ELISA kit was used to detect HCMV-specific IgG in serum. For roughly 6 donors, bulk peripheral blood T-cell repertoires were additionally sequenced from unsorted PBMC. MIGEC handled demultiplexing of the reads and grouping by UMI, while MiTCR was used to assemble and quantify clonotypes. To remove erroneous sequences, TCR cDNA sequences were retained only when supported by two or more reads. The tcR package was used for downstream repertoire analysis, with clonotypes matched between fractions based on CDR3 nucleotide sequence plus V segment. VDJmatch was used to annotate antigen specificity against VDJdb, with one amino acid substitution in CDR3 allowed.

Sequenced: PBMCs. The origin of this receptor is a woman in her late teens or twenties in good health. The chain links TRBV20-1 with TRBJ1-1; a tentative D call is TRBD1 (6 bases match). DNA sequence: TGCAGTTCCCCCCACGGGGGGCCGAACACTGAAGCTTTCTTT. The translation is CSSPHGGPNTEAFF.